The source of this T cell receptor beta chain is a study of T cell clonality in common variable immunodeficiency. Study results and caveats: In common variable immunodeficiency, TCR beta chains reportedly carried fewer deletions and N-nucleotide insertions. Fewer TCRbeta clones were shared among CVID subjects than controls.

CDR3 length: 10 amino acids. CDR1 and CDR2 (germline): SEHNR, FQNEAQ (reference sequence). Most patients and controls had Caucasian heritage. CVID subjects had received replacement immunoglobulin for at least one year. Comments on this clone: What it binds is not known. Its ends do not fully match the called genes, so a read error is possible. The read terminates 3 residues ahead of where the CDR3 ends, so the germline J gene completes it.

The protocol was immunoSEQ multiplex PCR, while the TCRdb copy is restricted to in-frame clones and leaves out a portion. This record lists some 15,000 clones, none seen once only, and the top ten clones contain under 10%. The sequenced sample consisted of peripheral blood mononuclear cells. The clonotype originates from a human donor with common variable immunodeficiency. V gene TRBV7-9 combines with J gene TRBJ2-2; D is undetermined. The CDR3 loop reads CSSALKELFF. The covered CDR3 bases are TGTTCCAGCGCCCTAAAGGAG.